This is a list of T cell receptor beta chains from one sample in a study of neoadjuvant anti-PD-1 for oral cavity cancer. Sequenced by immunoSEQ multiplex PCR; TCRdb stores in-frame clones only, minus some. In the table there are about 16,000 clones, about 78% of which are singletons. Sequenced material: PBMCs, taken before nivolumab (anti-PD-1) treatment. Receptors were obtained from a person between 40 and 80 years old with oral cavity squamous cell carcinoma. The CDR3 runs from the conserved cysteine through the conserved F or W. Each record gives: D gene, J gene, clone size, V gene, CDR3 protein, CDR3 DNA. A D gene is named only where the DNA matches it firmly. Rows may omit the clone size; those that give it use once, few, many or a size class.

>TRBD1|TRBJ1-5|NA|TRBV12-5
CASGPGQGSNQPQHF
TGTGCTAGTGGTCCTGGACAGGGGAGCAATCAGCCCCAGCATTTT
>NA|TRBJ2-7|NA|TRBV7-9
CASSQGLRWEQYF
TGTGCCAGCAGCCAAGGGCTACGGTGGGAGCAGTACTTC
>TRBD2|TRBJ2-1|NA|TRBV7-6
CASSLRAGGNDNEQFF
TGTGCCAGCAGCTTAAGAGCGGGAGGAAATGACAATGAGCAGTTCTTC
>NA|TRBJ1-1|NA|TRBV12-5
CASHLAGMNTEAFF
TGTGCTAGTCACTTAGCTGGGATGAACACTGAAGCTTTCTTT
>NA|TRBJ2-7|NA|TRBV10-3
CAISETDSKASYEQYF
TGTGCCATCAGTGAAACCGACAGCAAAGCCTCCTACGAGCAGTACTTC
>TRBD1|TRBJ1-1|NA|TRBV25-1
CASSRGQLNTEAFF
TGTGCCAGCAGTAGGGGACAGTTGAACACTGAAGCTTTCTTT
>NA|TRBJ2-5|NA|TRBV21-1
CASPTMTSGNQETQYF
TGTGCCAGCCCTACGATGACTAGCGGGAACCAAGAGACCCAGTACTTC
>NA|TRBJ1-1|NA|TRBV7-7
CASSPRTEAEAFF
TGTGCTAGCAGCCCAAGGACAGAGGCTGAAGCTTTCTTT
>TRBD2|TRBJ2-3|NA|TRBV6-5
CASSSSGGSTDTQYF
TGTGCCAGCAGTTCCAGCGGGGGTAGCACAGATACGCAGTATTTT
>NA|TRBJ1-5|NA|TRBV2
CASQGSAARGQPQHF
TGTGCCAGCCAAGGGTCGGCGGCGAGGGGTCAGCCCCAGCATTTT
>NA|TRBJ2-1|NA|TRBV11-2
CASSLDSRQGYPYNEQFF
TGTGCCAGCAGCTTAGATTCCAGGCAGGGATATCCTTACAATGAGCAGTTCTTC
>NA|TRBJ2-3|NA|TRBV11-2
CASSLMATDTQYF
TGTGCCAGCAGCTTAATGGCCACAGATACGCAGTATTTT
>NA|TRBJ1-1|NA|TRBV7-2
CASSRGVNTEAFF
TGTGCCAGCAGCCGAGGGGTGAACACTGAAGCTTTCTTT
>TRBD2|TRBJ2-5|NA|TRBV10-3
CAISEYTTTSGQETQYF
TGTGCCATCAGCGAGTATACGACGACTAGCGGGCAAGAGACCCAGTACTTC
>NA|TRBJ2-7|NA|TRBV7-2
CASSLGGVKAYEQYF
TGTGCCAGCAGCTTAGGTGGAGTGAAAGCCTACGAGCAGTACTTC
>TRBD2|TRBJ2-5|NA|TRBV23-1
CASSTKPGLAEPETQYF
TGCGCCAGCAGCACAAAGCCGGGACTAGCGGAACCAGAGACCCAGTACTTC
>TRBD2|TRBJ2-1|NA|TRBV10-1
CASSDSGARFASGGFYNEQFF
TGCGCCAGCAGTGATTCGGGAGCCCGATTCGCTAGCGGGGGCTTTTACAATGAGCAGTTCTTC
>TRBD2|TRBJ2-1|NA|TRBV2
CASSEGGLAGGRLFF
TGTGCCAGCAGTGAAGGGGGACTAGCGGGGGGCCGACTGTTCTTC
>NA|TRBJ1-3|NA|TRBV6-5
CASSYLASTGNTIYF
TGTGCCAGCAGTTACCTGGCTTCTACTGGAAACACCATATATTTT
>NA|TRBJ1-2|few|TRBV6-6
CASSYSSEGERGYTF
TGTGCCAGCAGTTACTCGAGTGAAGGGGAGAGAGGCTACACCTTC
>TRBD1|TRBJ1-2|few|TRBV25-1
CASSAWDRDYGYTF
TGTGCCAGCAGTGCTTGGGACAGGGACTATGGCTACACCTTC
>NA|TRBJ1-1|NA|TRBV6-4
CASSESGVNTEAFF
TGTGCCAGCAGTGAGTCAGGGGTCAACACTGAAGCTTTCTTT